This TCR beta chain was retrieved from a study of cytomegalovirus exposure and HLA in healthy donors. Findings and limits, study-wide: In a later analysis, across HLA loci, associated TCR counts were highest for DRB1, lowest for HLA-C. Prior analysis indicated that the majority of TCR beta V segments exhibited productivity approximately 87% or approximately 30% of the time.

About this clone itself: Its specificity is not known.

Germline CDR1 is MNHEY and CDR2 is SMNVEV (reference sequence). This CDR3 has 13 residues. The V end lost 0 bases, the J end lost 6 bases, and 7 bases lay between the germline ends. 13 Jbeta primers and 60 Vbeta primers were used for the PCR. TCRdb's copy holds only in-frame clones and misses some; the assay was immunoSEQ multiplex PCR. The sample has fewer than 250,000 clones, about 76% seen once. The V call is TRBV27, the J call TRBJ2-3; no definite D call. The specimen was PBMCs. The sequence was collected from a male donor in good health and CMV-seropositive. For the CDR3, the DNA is TGTGCCAGCAGTTTATCGATCCGGGATACGCAGTATTTT. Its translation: CASSLSIRDTQYF.